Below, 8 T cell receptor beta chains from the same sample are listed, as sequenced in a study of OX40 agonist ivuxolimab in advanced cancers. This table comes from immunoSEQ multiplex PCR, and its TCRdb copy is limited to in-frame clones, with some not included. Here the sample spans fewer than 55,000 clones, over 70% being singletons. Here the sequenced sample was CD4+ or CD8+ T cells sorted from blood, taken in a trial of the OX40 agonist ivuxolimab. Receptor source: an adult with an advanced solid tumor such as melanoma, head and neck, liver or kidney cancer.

CDR3 protein: CASSAYDGGRGFREQYF. The CDR3 DNA reads as TGTGCCAGTAGTGCCTACGATGGCGGCAGGGGTTTTCGCGAGCAGTACTTC. This chain joins TRBV19 and TRBJ2-7; D perhaps matches TRBD1 (6 bases). V shed 5 bases and J shed 6 bases, with 26 bases lying between them. This CDR3 is 17 amino acids long. Germline V lookup: CDR1 LNHDA, CDR2 SQIVND (reference sequence).

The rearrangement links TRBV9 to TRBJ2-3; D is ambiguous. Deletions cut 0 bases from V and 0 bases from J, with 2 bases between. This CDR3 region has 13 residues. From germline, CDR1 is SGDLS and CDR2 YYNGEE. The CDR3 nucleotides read TGTGCCAGCAGCGTAGTGAGCACAGATACGCAGTATTTT. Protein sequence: CASSVVSTDTQYF.

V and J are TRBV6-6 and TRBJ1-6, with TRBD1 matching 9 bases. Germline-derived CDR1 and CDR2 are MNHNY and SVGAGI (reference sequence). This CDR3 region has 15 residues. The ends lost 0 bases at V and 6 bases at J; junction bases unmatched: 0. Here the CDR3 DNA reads TGTGCCAGCAGTTACTCGGGACAGGGTAATTCACCCCTCCACTTT. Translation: CASSYSGQGNSPLHF.

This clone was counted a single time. This chain's CDR3 is CASSLDSYNEQFF. The CDR3 region has the DNA TGTGCCAGCAGTCTAGACTCCTACAATGAGCAGTTCTTC. The chain couples TRBV6-1 to TRBJ2-1; D remains ambiguous. In germline, CDR1 is MNHNS, CDR2 SASEGT. V lost 5 bases, J lost 0 bases, and 5 bases lay in between. The CDR3 spans 13 residues.

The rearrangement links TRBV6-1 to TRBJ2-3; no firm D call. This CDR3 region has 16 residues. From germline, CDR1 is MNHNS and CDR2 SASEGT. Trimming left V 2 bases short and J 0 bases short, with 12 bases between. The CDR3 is CASSEPIASSTDTQYF. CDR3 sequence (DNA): TGTGCCAGCAGTGAACCAATCGCTTCTAGCACAGATACGCAGTATTTT.

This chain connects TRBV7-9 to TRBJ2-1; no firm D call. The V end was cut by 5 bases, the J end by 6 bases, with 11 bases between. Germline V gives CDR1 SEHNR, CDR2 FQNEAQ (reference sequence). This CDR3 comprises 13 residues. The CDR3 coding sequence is TGTGCCAGCAGCCCCCGGGCAAGCAATGAGCAGTTCTTC. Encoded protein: CASSPRASNEQFF. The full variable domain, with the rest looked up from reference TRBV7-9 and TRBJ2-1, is DTGVSQNPRHKITKRGQNVTFRCDPISEHNRLYWYRQTLGQGPEFLTYFQNEAQLEKSRLLSDRFSAERPKGSFSTLEIQRTEQGDSAMYLCASSPRASNEQFFGPGTRLTVL.

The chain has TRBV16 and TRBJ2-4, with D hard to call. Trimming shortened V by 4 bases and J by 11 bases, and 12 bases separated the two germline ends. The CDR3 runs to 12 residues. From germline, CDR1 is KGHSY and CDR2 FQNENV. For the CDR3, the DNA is TGTGCCAGCAGCCCAATGGGCCGGTTTCAGTACTTC. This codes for CASSPMGRFQYF. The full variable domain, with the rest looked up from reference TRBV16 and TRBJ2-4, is GEEVAQTPKHLVRGEGQKAKLYCAPIKGHSYVFWYQQVLKNEFKFLISFQNENVFDETGMPKERFSAKCLPNSPCSLEIQATKLEDSAVYFCASSPMGRFQYFGAGTRLSVL.

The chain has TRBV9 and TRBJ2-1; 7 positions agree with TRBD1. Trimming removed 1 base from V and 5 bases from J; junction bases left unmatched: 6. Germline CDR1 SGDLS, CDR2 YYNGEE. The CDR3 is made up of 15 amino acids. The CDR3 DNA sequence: TGTGCCAGCAGCGTACTGACAGGGATTGACAATGAGCAGTTCTTC. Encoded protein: CASSVLTGIDNEQFF.